Sequencing of this T cell receptor beta chain was carried out in a study of T cell responses to AZD1222 COVID-19 vaccine. Overall study: Doses given second, at about 4 or about 12 weeks, were pooled.

The V gene's germline CDR1 is DFQATT and CDR2 SNEGSKA (reference sequence). The V gene end was trimmed by 4 bases and the J gene end by 4 bases; junction bases not matched to a gene: 1. The CDR3 sequence is 11 residues long. Clones were read by immunoSEQ multiplex PCR, and TCRdb kept only the in-frame ones, dropping some. The sample yields 120,000 or so clones, over 75% seen once. The starting material was peripheral blood, obtained on day 0 of AZD1222 vaccination. This sequence joins TRBV20-1 and TRBJ2-7; 7 positions agree with TRBD1. This clonotype was obtained from an adult in good health. The CDR3 nucleotides are TGCAGTGCTAAGACAGGGTACGAGCAGTACTTC. Its protein product is CSAKTGYEQYF.